These 23 T cell receptor beta chains were sequenced from one sample in a study of neurological immune-mediated disorders. MiXCR, applied by TCRdb to the 5' RACE reads, yields one record per CDR3 protein. The table records 15,000 to 20,000 distinct CDR3 sequences, 9.5% to 12% of them present only once. The sequenced material came from CD8+ T cells from blood. The receptor source for this set is a woman between 50 and 59 years old in good health.

This clonotype was seen at least ten times. The rearrangement joins TRBV2 to TRBJ1-5; 8 nucleotides match TRBD1. This CDR3 contains 15 residues. Germline CDR1 SNHLY, CDR2 FYNNEI. The trim removed 1 base at V and 4 bases at J, leaving 3 bases unmatched. CDR3 in DNA: TGTGCCAGCAGTGAAGGGACAGGGCTAAATCAGCCCCAGCATTTT. Protein product: CASSEGTGLNQPQHF.

This clonotype was seen at least ten times. The chain joins TRBV9 to TRBJ2-2, with a possible D match to TRBD2 (6 bases). Trimming shortened V by 3 bases and J by 1 base, and 13 bases separated the two germline ends. Germline V gene data show CDR1 as SGDLS and CDR2 as YYNGEE. The CDR3 covers 16 residues. In nucleotides, the CDR3 is TGTGCCAGCAGCGCCCCGCTAGCGTTGAACACCGGGGAGCTGTTTTTT. Amino acids: CASSAPLALNTGELFF. Supplemented by reference TRBV9 and TRBJ2-2, the full variable domain reads DSGVTQTPKHLITATGQRVTLRCSPRSGDLSVYWYQQSLDQGLQFLIQYYNGEERAKGNILERFSAQQFPDLHSELNLSSLELGDSALYFCASSAPLALNTGELFFGEGSRLTVL.

This clonotype was found many times. The gene calls are TRBV7-2 and TRBJ2-1; D unresolved. The CDR3 spans 15 residues. The germline CDR1 and CDR2 sequences are SGHTA and FQGNSA. V was pared by 5 bases and J by 0 bases, with 11 bases between. The CDR3 spells CASSIRPDSYNEQFF. CDR3 DNA sequence: TGTGCCAGCAGCATCAGACCGGACTCCTACAATGAGCAGTTCTTC.

Ten or more counts support this clonotype. The chain joins TRBV20-1 to TRBJ2-7, with D perhaps TRBD1 (5 bases). CDR1 and CDR2 (germline): DFQATT, SNEGSKA (reference sequence). Trimming took 2 bases from V and 3 from J, leaving 11 bases between them. This CDR3 contains 13 residues. The CDR3 here is CSARSGQGYEQYF. The DNA of the CDR3 is TGCAGTGCTAGATCCGGCCAGGGCTACGAGCAGTACTTC.

At least ten counts were recorded for this clonotype. The DNA for the CDR3 is TGTGCCAGCAGTCCGGGACACATCACTGAAGCTTTCTTT. Translating gives CASSPGHITEAFF. The chain links TRBV28 to TRBJ1-1; maybe TRBD1 (6 bases). Germline assignment: CDR1 MDHEN and CDR2 SYDVKM. V was cut by 5 bases and J by 4 bases, with 11 bases left in between. The CDR3 length is 13 residues.

This clonotype was seen a handful of times. The gene calls are TRBV28 and TRBJ2-7, with 8 bases matching TRBD1. Trimming at V came to 5 bases and at J to 7 bases, leaving 7 bases not matched to a gene. This CDR3 has 13 amino acids. CDR1 is MDHEN, CDR2 SYDVKM, per germline. This CDR3 reads CASSGTGLEEQYF. CDR3 nucleotides: TGTGCCAGCAGTGGGACAGGTCTTGAGGAGCAGTACTTC. The variable domain in full, with the rest retrieved from reference TRBV28 and TRBJ2-7, is DVKVTQSSRYLVKRTGEKVFLECVQDMDHENMFWYRQDPGLGLRLIYFSYDVKMKEKGDIPEGYSVSREKKERFSLILESASTNQTSMYLCASSGTGLEEQYFGPGTRLTVT.

This clonotype was found many times. V and J are TRBV7-9 and TRBJ2-7, with 10 bases aligning to TRBD2. Germline CDR1 is SEHNR and CDR2 is FQNEAQ (reference sequence). The CDR3 runs 16 residues. V lost 5 bases, J lost 1 base, and 8 bases stayed unmatched. The CDR3 is CASSRKSGRASYEQYF. CDR3 nucleotides: TGTGCCAGCAGCCGAAAAAGCGGGAGGGCATCCTACGAGCAGTACTTC.

This clonotype was recorded many times. The chain recombines TRBV24-1 with TRBJ2-1; TRBD1 aligns across 7 bases. This CDR3 is built from 15 residues. Germline assignment: CDR1 KGHDR and CDR2 SFDVKD. Losses at the gene ends were 7 bases for V and 2 bases for J; bases not matched to a gene: 7. In nucleotides, the CDR3 is TGTGCCACCAGCCATCCGGGACAGACCTACAATGAGCAGTTCTTC. This codes for CATSHPGQTYNEQFF.

This clonotype was seen repeatedly, ten times or more. The rearrangement uses TRBV27 and TRBJ2-7; 14 nucleotides match TRBD2. Germline-derived CDR1 and CDR2 are MNHEY and SMNVEV (reference sequence). After removal of 8 bases from V and 1 base from J, the junction contained 1 base not matched to a gene. The CDR3 is 14 residues long. CDR3 coding DNA: TGTGCCAGCGGACTAGCGGGAGGATCCTACGAGCAGTACTTC. Translated, it gives CASGLAGGSYEQYF.

This clonotype has at least ten counts. The chain employs TRBV30 and TRBJ2-3; D unclear. Trimming left V 4 bases short and J 6 bases short, with 23 bases between. Germline V gives CDR1 GTSNPN, CDR2 SVGIG (reference sequence). There are 16 residues in the CDR3. The CDR3 DNA sequence: TGTGCCTGGAACGACGGGTATTGGCTGGCGGTGGATACGCAGTATTTT. Protein product: CAWNDGYWLAVDTQYF.

The CDR3 coding sequence is TGTGCCAGCGGGGTTAGCGGGAAAGAGACCCAGTACTTC. Its translation: CASGVSGKETQYF. The rearrangement joins TRBV11-3 to TRBJ2-5, with TRBD2 identical over 8 bases. The CDR3 is 13 residues long. CDR1 and CDR2 (germline): SGHNT, YENEEA. J lost 3 bases, V lost 8 bases, and 5 bases had no gene match.

In its sample, this clonotype was seen many times. This chain uses TRBV6-5 with TRBJ1-1; D is undetermined. The CDR3 runs 13 residues. V lost 3 bases and J 1 base, leaving 6 bases between the germline ends. The V gene's germline CDR1 is MNHEY and CDR2 SVGAGI. The DNA for the CDR3 is TGTGCCAGCAGTTATACGGAGAACACTGAAGCTTTCTTT. It translates to CASSYTENTEAFF.

In this sample, this clonotype turned up many times. The chain carries TRBV5-1 and TRBJ2-1, with a possible D match to TRBD1 (5 bases). Per germline, CDR1 SGHRS and CDR2 YFSETQ. This CDR3 region has 13 residues. V was clipped by 4 bases and J by 15 bases, with 20 bases between them. The CDR3 loop is CASSPPGRVVRFF. The CDR3 DNA is TGCGCCAGCAGCCCCCCAGGGCGCGTGGTGCGGTTCTTC. The full variable domain, its missing parts supplied by reference TRBV5-1 and TRBJ2-1, is KAGVTQTPRYLIKTRGQQVTLSCSPISGHRSVSWYQQTPGQGLQFLFEYFSETQRNKGNFPGRFSGRQFSNSRSEMNVSTLELGDSALYLCASSPPGRVVRFFGPGTRLTVL.

The sample holds many counts of this clonotype. The chain uses TRBV5-5 and TRBJ2-1; 8 bases align to TRBD2. The germline gives CDR1 SGHKS, CDR2 YYEKEE (reference sequence). The CDR3 loop spans 15 amino acids. V dropped 2 bases and J dropped 6; count of bases not matched to a gene: 7. CDR3: CASSFQRESVNEQFF. In DNA form, the CDR3 reads TGTGCCAGCAGCTTTCAGCGGGAGTCCGTCAATGAGCAGTTCTTC.

This clonotype appeared many times. The chain is built from TRBV7-2 and TRBJ2-7; D gene unclear. V was cut by 5 bases and J by 0 bases, with 14 bases left in between. CDR3 length equals 15 residues. The germline V gene encodes CDR1 SGHTA and CDR2 FQGNSA. This CDR3 is CASSASDLPSYEQYF. The CDR3 DNA is TGTGCCAGCAGCGCAAGCGACCTTCCCTCCTACGAGCAGTACTTC.

This clonotype was counted many times. The rearrangement links TRBV5-1 to TRBJ2-7; 10 nucleotides align to TRBD1. V dropped 3 bases and J dropped 5; count of bases not matched to a gene: 11. Germline CDR1 reads SGHRS; CDR2 reads YFSETQ. CDR3 length: 16 residues. CDR3 in DNA: TGCGCCAGCAGCTCGAACCCGGGACAGGGGAACCACGAGCAGTACTTC. Translating gives CASSSNPGQGNHEQYF.

This clonotype was recorded at least ten times. The chain has TRBV7-8 and TRBJ2-1; maybe TRBD2 (6 bases). CDR1 SGHVS and CDR2 FQNEAQ come from the germline V gene. Trimming shortened V by 1 base and J by 4 bases, and 17 bases separated the two germline ends. The CDR3 covers 17 residues. CDR3 protein: CASSLGVGGARYNEQFF. The CDR3, as DNA: TGTGCCAGCAGCTTAGGTGTTGGCGGGGCGAGATACAATGAGCAGTTCTTC.

In this sample, this clonotype turned up many times. The V gene is TRBV20-1, the J gene TRBJ2-3, with a tentative D call TRBD2 (6 bases). The CDR3 has 16 residues. The germline CDR1 and CDR2 sequences are DFQATT and SNEGSKA (reference sequence). Trimming left V 3 bases short and J 4 bases short, with 20 bases between. CDR3 coding DNA: TGCAGTGCTAGTAAACCGGGCCCGGAGGGCCCAGATACGCAGTATTTT. As protein: CSASKPGPEGPDTQYF.

CDR3 DNA sequence: TGTGCCAGCACCCTCTCCGGGAGCCGGATCACAGATACGCAGTATTTT. Amino acids: CASTLSGSRITDTQYF. The V and J genes are TRBV7-2 and TRBJ2-3; a possible D gene is TRBD2 (6 bases). The V end lost 7 bases, the J end lost 2 bases, and 19 bases lay between the germline ends. CDR1 and CDR2 from the germline V gene are SGHTA and FQGNSA. This CDR3 comprises 16 residues.

This clonotype was counted at least ten times. CDR3 nucleotides: TGCGCCAGCAGCGAGGGAGCAGGGGGCGGTGAAAAACTGTTTTTT. Amino acids: CASSEGAGGGEKLFF. The chain carries TRBV5-1 and TRBJ1-4; 8 positions agree with TRBD1. Trimming at V came to 4 bases and at J to 7 bases, leaving 9 bases not matched to a gene. There are 15 residues in the CDR3. The germline CDR1 and CDR2 sequences are SGHRS and YFSETQ.

This clonotype appeared many times. The chain has TRBV7-3 and TRBJ2-3; 10 bases align to TRBD2. Germline CDR1 is SGHTA and CDR2 is FQGTGA. The CDR3 spans 15 residues. V was pared by 4 bases and J by 7 bases, with 8 bases of the junction left unmatched. The CDR3 loop is CASSYSGGIVNTQYF. As DNA, the CDR3 is TGTGCCAGCAGCTATAGCGGGGGGATCGTAAATACGCAGTATTTT.

This clonotype was counted many times. The chain couples TRBV10-3 to TRBJ2-2; D is perhaps TRBD1 (6 bases). V was shortened by 3 bases and J by 3 bases, with 14 bases between the two germline ends. CDR3 length: 16 amino acids. Germline lookup yields CDR1 ENHRY and CDR2 SYGVKD. This CDR3 is CAISELAAGDTGELFF. For the CDR3, the DNA is TGTGCCATCAGTGAATTGGCGGCAGGGGACACCGGGGAGCTGTTTTTT.

By sample share, this clonotype is medium-sized (0.01 to 0.1%). The chain links TRBV24-1 to TRBJ1-5; unclear D gene. Germline loops: CDR1 KGHDR, CDR2 SFDVKD. This CDR3 comprises 13 residues. Trimming removed 4 bases at V and 7 bases at J, with 10 bases between. The CDR3 is CATSDSREQPQHF. The CDR3 DNA sequence: TGTGCCACCAGTGACAGCCGGGAGCAGCCCCAGCATTTT.